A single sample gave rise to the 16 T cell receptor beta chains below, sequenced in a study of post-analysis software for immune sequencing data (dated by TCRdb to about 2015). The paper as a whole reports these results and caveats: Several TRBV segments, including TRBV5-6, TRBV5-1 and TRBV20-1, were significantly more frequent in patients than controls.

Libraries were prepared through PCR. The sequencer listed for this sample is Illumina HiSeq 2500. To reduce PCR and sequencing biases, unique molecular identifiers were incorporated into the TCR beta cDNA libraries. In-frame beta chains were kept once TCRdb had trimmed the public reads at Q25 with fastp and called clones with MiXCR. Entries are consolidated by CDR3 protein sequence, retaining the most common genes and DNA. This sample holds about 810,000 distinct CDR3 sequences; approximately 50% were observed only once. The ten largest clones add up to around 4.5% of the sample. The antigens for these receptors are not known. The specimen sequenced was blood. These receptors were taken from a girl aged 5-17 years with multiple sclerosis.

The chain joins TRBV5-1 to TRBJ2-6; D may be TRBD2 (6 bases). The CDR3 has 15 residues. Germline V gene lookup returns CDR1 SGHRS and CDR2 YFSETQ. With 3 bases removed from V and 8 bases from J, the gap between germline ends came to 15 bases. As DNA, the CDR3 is TGCGCCAGCAGCTCGGGGGACCGACGAACCAACGTCCTGACTTTC. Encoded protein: CASSSGDRRTNVLTF.

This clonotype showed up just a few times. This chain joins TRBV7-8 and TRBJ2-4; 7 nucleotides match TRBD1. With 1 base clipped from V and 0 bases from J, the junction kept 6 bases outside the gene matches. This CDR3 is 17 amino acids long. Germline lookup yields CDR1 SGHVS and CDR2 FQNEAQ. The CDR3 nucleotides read TGTGCCAGCAGCTTAGAGGGGACAGTGCTAGCCAAAAACATTCAGTACTTC. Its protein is CASSLEGTVLAKNIQYF.

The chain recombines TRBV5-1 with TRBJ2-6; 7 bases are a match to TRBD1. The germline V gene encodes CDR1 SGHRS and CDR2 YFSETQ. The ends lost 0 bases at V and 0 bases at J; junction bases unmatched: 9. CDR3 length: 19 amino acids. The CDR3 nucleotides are TGCGCCAGCAGCTTGGACGTTAGGGGGCCAACCTCTGGGGCCAACGTCCTGACTTTC. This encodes CASSLDVRGPTSGANVLTF.

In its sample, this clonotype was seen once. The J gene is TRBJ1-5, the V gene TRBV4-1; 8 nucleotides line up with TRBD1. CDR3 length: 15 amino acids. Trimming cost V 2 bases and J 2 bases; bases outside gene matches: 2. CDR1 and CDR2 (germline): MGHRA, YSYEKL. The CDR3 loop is CASSQSGGGNQPQHF. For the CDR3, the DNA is TGCGCCAGCAGCCAATCAGGGGGCGGCAATCAGCCCCAGCATTTT.

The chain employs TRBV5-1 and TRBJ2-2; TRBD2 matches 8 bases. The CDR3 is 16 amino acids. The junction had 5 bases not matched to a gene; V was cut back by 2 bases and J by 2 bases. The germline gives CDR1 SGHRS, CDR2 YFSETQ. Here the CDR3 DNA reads TGCGCCAGCAGCTTTTTAACTAGCGGTAACACCGGGGAGCTGTTTTTT. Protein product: CASSFLTSGNTGELFF.

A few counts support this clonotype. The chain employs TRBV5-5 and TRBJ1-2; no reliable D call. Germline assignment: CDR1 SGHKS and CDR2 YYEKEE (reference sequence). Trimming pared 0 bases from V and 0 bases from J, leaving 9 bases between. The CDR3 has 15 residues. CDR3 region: CASSLVPGANYGYTF. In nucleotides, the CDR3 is TGTGCCAGCAGCTTGGTCCCAGGAGCTAACTATGGCTACACCTTC.

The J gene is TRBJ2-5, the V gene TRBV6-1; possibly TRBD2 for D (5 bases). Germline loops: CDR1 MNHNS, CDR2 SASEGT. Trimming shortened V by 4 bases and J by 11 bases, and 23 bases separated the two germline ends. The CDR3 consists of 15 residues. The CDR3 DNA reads TGTGCCAGCAGTGCTGAGGGAGATAGAGACAATGAGCAGTACTTC. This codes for CASSAEGDRDNEQYF.

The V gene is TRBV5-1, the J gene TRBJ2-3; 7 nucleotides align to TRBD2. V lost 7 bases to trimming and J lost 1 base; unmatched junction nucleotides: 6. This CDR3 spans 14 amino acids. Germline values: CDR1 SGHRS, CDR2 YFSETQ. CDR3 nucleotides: TGCGCCAGCCGGACTAGTAGTGGCACAGATACGCAGTATTTT. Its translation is CASRTSSGTDTQYF.

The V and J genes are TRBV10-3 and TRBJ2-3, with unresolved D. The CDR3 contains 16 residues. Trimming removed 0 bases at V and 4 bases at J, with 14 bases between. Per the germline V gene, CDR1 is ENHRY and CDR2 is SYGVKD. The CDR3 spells CAISESRPSPADTQYF. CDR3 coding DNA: TGTGCCATCAGTGAGTCCCGACCCAGCCCAGCAGATACGCAGTATTTT.

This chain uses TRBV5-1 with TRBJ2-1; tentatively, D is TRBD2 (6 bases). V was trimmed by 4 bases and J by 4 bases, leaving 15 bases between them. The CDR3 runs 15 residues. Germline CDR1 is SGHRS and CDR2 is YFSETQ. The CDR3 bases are TGCGCCAGCAGCGCGGGACTGCGGACATACAATGAGCAGTTCTTC. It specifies CASSAGLRTYNEQFF.

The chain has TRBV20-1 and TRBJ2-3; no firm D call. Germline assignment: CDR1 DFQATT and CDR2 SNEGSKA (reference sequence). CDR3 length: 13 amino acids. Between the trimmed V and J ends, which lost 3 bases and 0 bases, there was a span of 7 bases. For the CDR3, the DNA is TGCAGTGCTAGTAGGTCTAGCACAGATACGCAGTATTTT. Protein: CSASRSSTDTQYF.

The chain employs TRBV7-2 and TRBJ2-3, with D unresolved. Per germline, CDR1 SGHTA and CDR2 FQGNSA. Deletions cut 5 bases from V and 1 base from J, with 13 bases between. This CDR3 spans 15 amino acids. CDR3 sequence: CASSPGTVRTDTQYF. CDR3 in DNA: TGTGCCAGCAGCCCGGGTACGGTCCGCACAGATACGCAGTATTTT.

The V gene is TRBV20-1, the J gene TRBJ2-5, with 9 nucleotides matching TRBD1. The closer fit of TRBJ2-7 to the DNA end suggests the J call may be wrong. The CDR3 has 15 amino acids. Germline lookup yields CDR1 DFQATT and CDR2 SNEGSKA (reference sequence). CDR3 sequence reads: CSARRGTGSTYEQYF. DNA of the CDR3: TGCAGTGCTAGACGCGGGACAGGGAGTACCTACGAGCAGTACTTC.

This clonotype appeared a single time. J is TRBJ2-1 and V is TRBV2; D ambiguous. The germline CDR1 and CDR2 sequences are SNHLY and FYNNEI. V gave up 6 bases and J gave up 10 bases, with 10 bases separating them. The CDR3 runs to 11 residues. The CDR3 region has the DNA TGTGCCAGCAGGGTCGTATCCGAGCAGTTCTTC. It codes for CASRVVSEQFF. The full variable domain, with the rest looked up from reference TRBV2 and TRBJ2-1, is EPEVTQTPSHQVTQMGQEVILRCVPISNHLYFYWYRQILGQKVEFLVSFYNNEISEKSEIFDDQFSVERPDGSNFTLKIRSTKLEDSAMYFCASRVVSEQFFGPGTRLTVL.

CDR3 in amino acids: CATSDSRGSELSYNEQFF. As DNA, the CDR3 is TGTGCCACCAGTGATTCCAGGGGGAGCGAACTCTCCTACAATGAGCAGTTCTTC. The chain is built from TRBV24-1 and TRBJ2-1; 7 nucleotides match TRBD1. Germline-derived CDR1 and CDR2 are KGHDR and SFDVKD. The CDR3 totals 18 residues. After removal of 2 bases from V and 0 bases from J, the junction contained 9 bases not matched to a gene.

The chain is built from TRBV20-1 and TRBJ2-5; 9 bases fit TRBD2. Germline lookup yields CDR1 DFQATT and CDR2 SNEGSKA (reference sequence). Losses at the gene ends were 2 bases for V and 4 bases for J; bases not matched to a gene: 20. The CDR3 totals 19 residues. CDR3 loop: CSARKISGRTYLSGETQYF. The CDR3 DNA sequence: TGCAGTGCTAGAAAGATCAGCGGGAGGACCTACTTGAGTGGAGAGACCCAGTACTTC.